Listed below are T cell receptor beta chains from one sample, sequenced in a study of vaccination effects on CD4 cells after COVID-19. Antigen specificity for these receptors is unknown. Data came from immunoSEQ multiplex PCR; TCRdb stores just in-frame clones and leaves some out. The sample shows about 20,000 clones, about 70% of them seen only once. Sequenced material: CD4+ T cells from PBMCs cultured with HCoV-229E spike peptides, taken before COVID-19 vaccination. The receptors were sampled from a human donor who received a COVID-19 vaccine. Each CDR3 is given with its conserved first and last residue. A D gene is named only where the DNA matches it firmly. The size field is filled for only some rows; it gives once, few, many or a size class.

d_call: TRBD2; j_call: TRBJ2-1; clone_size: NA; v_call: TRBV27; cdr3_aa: CASSPRAGGRASYNEQFF; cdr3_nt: TGTGCCAGCAGTCCAAGGGCCGGTGGGAGGGCCTCATACAATGAGCAGTTCTTC
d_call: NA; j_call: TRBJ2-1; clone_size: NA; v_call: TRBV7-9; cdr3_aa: CASSLAGSNEQFF; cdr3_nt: TGTGCCAGCAGCTTGGCTGGGAGTAATGAGCAGTTCTTC
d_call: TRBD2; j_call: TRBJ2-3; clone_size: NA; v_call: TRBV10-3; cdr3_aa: CAISGLERGVGTDTQYF; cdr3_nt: TGTGCCATCAGTGGACTAGAGCGGGGTGTTGGCACAGATACGCAGTATTTT
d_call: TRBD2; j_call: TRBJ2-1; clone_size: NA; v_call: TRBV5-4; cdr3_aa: CASSPLAGGITNEQFF; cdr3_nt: TGTGCCAGCAGCCCCCTAGCCGGGGGGATAACCAATGAGCAGTTCTTC
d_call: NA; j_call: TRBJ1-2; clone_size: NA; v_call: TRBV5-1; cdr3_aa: CASTEGTPNYGYTF; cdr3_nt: TGCGCCAGCACCGAGGGGACACCTAACTATGGCTACACCTTC
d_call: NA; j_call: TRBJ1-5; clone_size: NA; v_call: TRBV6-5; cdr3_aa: CASSYSSRQPQHF; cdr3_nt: TGTGCCAGCAGTTACTCGAGCCGACAGCCCCAGCATTTT
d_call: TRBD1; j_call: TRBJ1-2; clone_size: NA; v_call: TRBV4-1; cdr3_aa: CASSRSWTGGSYTF; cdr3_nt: TGCGCCAGCAGCCGATCTTGGACAGGGGGAAGCTACACCTTC
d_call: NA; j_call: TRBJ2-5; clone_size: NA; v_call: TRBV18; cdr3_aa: CASSQNSKETQYF; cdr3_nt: TGTGCCAGCTCTCAAAATTCGAAAGAGACCCAGTACTTC
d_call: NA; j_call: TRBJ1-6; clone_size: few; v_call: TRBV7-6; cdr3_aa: CASSLDARTDSPLHF; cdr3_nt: TGTGCCAGCAGCTTAGATGCAAGGACTGATTCACCCCTCCACTTT
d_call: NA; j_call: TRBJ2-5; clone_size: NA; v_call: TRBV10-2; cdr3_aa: CASSVGSAETQYF; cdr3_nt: TGCGCCAGCAGTGTGGGCTCCGCCGAGACCCAGTACTTC
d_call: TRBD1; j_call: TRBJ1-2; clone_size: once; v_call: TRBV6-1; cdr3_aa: CASSEERRGQGGYTF; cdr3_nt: TGTGCCAGCAGTGAAGAACGCAGGGGGCAGGGTGGCTACACCTTC
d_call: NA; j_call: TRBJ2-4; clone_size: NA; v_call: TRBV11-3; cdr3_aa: CASSPGHTSAKNIQYF; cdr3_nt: TGTGCCAGCAGCCCCGGACATACGTCGGCCAAAAACATTCAGTACTTC
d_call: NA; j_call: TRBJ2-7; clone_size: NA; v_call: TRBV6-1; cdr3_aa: CASSDPGGSSSYEQYF; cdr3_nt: TGTGCCAGCAGTGACCCGGGGGGCTCTAGCTCCTACGAGCAGTACTTC
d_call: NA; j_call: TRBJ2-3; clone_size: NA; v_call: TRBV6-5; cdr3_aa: CASSSRGAVTDTQYF; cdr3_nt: TGTGCCAGCAGTTCCCGGGGGGCGGTAACAGATACGCAGTATTTT
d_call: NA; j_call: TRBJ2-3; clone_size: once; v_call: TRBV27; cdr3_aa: CASRTTGRDTQYF; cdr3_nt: TGTGCCAGCAGAACAACCGGTAGAGATACGCAGTATTTT
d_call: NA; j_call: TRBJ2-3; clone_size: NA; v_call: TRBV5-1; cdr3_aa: CASSLGEATQYF; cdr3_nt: TGCGCCAGCAGCTTAGGCGAAGCTACGCAGTATTTT
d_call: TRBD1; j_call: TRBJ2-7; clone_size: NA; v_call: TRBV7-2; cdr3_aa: CASSFQPPGTGGPEQYF; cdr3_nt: TGTGCCAGCAGTTTTCAACCCCCCGGGACAGGGGGTCCCGAGCAGTACTTC
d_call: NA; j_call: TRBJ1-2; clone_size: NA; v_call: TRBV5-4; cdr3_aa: CASSSQETVGGYTF; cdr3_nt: TGTGCCAGCAGCTCCCAGGAAACAGTCGGCGGCTACACCTTC
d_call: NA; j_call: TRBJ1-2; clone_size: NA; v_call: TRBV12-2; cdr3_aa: CASLDRGYDYGYTF; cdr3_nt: TGTGCAAGCCTGGACAGGGGATATGACTATGGCTACACCTTC
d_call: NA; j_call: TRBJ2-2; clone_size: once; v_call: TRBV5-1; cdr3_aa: CASSGPGDGELFF; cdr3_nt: TGCGCCAGCAGTGGCCCAGGCGACGGGGAGCTGTTTTTT
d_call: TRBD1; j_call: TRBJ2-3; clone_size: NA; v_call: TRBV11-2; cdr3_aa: CASSLQGYITDTQYF; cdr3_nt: TGTGCCAGCAGTCTACAGGGGTACATCACAGATACGCAGTATTTT
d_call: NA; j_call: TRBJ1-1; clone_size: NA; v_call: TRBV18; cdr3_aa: CASSRTGSGTSTEAFF; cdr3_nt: TGTGCCAGCTCCCGAACCGGCTCGGGGACGAGCACTGAAGCTTTCTTT
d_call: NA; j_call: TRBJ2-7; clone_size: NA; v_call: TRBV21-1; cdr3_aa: CARRAGFNDEQYF; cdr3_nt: TGTGCCAGAAGAGCAGGGTTTAACGACGAGCAGTACTTC
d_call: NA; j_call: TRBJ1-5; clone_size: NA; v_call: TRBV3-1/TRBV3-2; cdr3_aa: CASSQDSTDYQPQHF; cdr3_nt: TGTGCCAGCAGCCAAGACTCGACGGACTATCAGCCCCAGCATTTT
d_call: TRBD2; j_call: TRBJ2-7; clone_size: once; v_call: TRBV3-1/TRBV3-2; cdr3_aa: CASSPPGTSGTYEQYF; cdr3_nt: TGTGCCAGCAGCCCACCCGGGACTAGCGGGACCTACGAGCAGTACTTC
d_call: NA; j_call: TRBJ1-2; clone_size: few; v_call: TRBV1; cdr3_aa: CTSSQIRINYGYTF; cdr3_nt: TGCACCAGCAGCCAGATCCGAATTAACTATGGCTACACCTTC
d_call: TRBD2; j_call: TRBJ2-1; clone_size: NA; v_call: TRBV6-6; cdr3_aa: CASSRDGTIPSHNEQFF; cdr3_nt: TGTGCCAGCAGCCGAGATGGGACTATTCCCTCCCACAATGAGCAGTTCTTC
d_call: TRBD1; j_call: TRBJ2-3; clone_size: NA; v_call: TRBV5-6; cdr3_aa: CASSFAGGGSTDTQYF; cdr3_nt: TGTGCCAGCAGTTTCGCAGGGGGCGGTAGCACAGATACGCAGTATTTT
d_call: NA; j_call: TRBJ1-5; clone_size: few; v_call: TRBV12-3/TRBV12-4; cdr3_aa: CASSLAFQPQHF; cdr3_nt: TGTGCCAGCAGTTTAGCGTTCCAGCCCCAGCATTTT
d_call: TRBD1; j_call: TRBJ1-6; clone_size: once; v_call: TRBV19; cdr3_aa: CASSGQGASSPLHF; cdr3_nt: TGTGCCAGTAGTGGACAGGGGGCCAGTTCACCCCTCCACTTT
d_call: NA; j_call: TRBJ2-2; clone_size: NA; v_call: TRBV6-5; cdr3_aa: CASATPEVRAGELFF; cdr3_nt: TGTGCCAGCGCGACCCCTGAAGTTCGGGCCGGGGAGCTGTTTTTT
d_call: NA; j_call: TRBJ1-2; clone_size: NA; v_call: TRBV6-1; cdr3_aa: CASSESGPSLGYTF; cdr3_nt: TGTGCCAGCAGTGAATCAGGGCCGAGTCTGGGCTACACCTTC
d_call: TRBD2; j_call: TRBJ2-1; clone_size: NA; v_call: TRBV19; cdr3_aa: CASSIVAGAGYNEQFF; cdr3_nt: TGTGCCAGTAGTATAGTGGCGGGAGCGGGCTACAATGAGCAGTTCTTC
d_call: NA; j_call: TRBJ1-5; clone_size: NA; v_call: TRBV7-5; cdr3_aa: CVRSLAFRGDCNQPQHF; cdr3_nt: TGTGTCAGAAGCTTAGCGTTTCGGGGGGATTGCAATCAGCCCCAGCATTTT
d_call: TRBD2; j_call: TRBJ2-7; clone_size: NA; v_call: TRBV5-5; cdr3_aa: CASSLAGGRDEQYF; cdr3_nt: TGTGCCAGCAGCTTAGCGGGGGGGCGAGACGAGCAGTACTTC
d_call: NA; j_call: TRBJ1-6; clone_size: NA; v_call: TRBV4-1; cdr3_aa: CASSQGIFRENSPLHF; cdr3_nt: TGCGCCAGCAGCCAAGGTATATTCAGGGAGAATTCACCCCTCCACTTT
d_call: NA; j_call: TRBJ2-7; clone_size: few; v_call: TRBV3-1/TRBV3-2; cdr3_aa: CASSQILELGPYEQYF; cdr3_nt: TGTGCCAGCAGCCAAATCCTAGAATTAGGACCCTACGAGCAGTACTTC
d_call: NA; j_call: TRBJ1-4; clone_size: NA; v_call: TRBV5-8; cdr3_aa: CASSLGVGVESKLFF; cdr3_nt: TGTGCCAGCAGCTTGGGTGTTGGGGTAGAATCAAAACTGTTTTTT
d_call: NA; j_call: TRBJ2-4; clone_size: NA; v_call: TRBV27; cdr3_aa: CASSLGRDNYIQYF; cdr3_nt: TGTGCCAGCAGTTTGGGCCGGGACAACTACATTCAGTACTTC
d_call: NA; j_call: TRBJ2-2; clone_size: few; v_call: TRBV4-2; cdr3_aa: CASSQPERGVNTGELFF; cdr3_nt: TGTGCCAGCAGCCAACCCGAACGTGGGGTTAACACCGGGGAGCTGTTTTTT
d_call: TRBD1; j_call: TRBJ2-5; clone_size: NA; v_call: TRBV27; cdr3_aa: CASSPRGRETQYF; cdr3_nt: TGTGCCAGCAGCCCCAGGGGGCGGGAGACCCAGTACTTC
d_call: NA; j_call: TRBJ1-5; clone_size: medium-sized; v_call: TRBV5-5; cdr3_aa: CASSLTVLSNQPQHF; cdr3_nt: TGTGCCAGCAGCTTGACCGTACTCAGCAATCAGCCCCAGCATTTT
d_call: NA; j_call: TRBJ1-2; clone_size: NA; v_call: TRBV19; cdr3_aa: CASSIANGINYGYTF; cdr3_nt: TGTGCCAGTAGTATAGCTAACGGAATTAACTATGGCTACACCTTC
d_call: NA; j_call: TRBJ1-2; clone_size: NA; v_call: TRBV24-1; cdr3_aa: CATRDPLYGYTF; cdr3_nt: TGTGCCACCAGGGACCCACTCTATGGCTACACCTTC
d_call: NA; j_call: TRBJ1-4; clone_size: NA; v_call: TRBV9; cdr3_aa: CASSGSPRDRASGKLFF; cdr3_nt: TGTGCCAGCAGCGGGAGCCCTCGGGACCGAGCCTCGGGAAAACTGTTTTTT
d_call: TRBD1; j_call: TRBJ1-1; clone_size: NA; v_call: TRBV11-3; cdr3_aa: CASSLDGGQGEAFF; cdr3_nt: TGTGCCAGCAGCTTAGATGGGGGACAGGGTGAAGCTTTCTTT
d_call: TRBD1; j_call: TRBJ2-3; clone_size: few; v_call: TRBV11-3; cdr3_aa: CASSLGGTGGGDTQYF; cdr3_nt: TGTGCCAGCAGCTTAGGAGGGACAGGGGGAGGAGATACGCAGTATTTT
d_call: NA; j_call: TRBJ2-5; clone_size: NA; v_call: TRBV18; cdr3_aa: CASSTQGETQYF; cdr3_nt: TGTGCCAGCTCAACACAGGGCGAGACCCAGTACTTC